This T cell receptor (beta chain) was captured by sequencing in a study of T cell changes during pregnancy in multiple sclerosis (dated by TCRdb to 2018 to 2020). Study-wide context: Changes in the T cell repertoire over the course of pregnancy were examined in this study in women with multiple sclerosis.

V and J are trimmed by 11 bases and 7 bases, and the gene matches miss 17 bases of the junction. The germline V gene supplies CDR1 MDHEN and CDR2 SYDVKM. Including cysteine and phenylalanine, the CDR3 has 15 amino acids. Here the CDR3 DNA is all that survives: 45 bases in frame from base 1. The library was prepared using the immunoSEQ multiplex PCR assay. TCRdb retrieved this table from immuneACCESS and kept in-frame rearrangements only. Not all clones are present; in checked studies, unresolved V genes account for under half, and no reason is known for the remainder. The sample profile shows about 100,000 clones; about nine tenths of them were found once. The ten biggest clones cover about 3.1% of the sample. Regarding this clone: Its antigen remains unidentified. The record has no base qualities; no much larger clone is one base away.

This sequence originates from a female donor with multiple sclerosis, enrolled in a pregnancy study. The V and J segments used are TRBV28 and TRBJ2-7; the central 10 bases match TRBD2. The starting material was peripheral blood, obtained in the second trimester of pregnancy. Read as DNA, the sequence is TGTGCCCTAATGGGGAAAGCGGGAGGGCCGGGGGAGCAGTACTTC. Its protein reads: CALMGKAGGPGEQYF.